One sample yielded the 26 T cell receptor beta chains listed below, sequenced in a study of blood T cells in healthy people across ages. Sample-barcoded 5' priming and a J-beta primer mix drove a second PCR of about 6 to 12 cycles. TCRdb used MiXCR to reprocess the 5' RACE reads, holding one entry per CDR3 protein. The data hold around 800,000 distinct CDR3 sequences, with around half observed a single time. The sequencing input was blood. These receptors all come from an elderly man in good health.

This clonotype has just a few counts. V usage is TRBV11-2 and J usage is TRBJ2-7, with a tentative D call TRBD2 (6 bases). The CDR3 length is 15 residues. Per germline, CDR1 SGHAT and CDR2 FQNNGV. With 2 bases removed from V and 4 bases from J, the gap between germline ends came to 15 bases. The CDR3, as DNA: TGTGCCAGCAGCTTAATAGCGGAGGGGTGGTACGAGCAGTACTTC. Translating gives CASSLIAEGWYEQYF.

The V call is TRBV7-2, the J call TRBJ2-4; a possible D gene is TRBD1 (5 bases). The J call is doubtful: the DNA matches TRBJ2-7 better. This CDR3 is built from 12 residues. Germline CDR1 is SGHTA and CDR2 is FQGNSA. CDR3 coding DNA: TGTGCCAGCAGCTTTGGTCAGGGCGAGCAGTACTTC. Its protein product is CASSFGQGEQYF.

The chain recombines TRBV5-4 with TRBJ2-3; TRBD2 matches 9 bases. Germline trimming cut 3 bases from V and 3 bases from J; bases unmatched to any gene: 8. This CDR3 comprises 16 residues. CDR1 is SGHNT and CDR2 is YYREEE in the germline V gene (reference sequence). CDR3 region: CASSSMTSGPTDTQYF. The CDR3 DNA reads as TGTGCCAGCAGCTCTATGACTAGCGGACCGACAGATACGCAGTATTTT.

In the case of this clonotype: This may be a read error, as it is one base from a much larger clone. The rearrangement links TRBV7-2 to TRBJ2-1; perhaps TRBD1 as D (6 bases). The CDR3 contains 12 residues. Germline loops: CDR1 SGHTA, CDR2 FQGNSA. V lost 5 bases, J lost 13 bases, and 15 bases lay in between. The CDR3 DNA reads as TGTGCCAGCAGCCCAGGGGTTAAGACCCAGTTCTTC. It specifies CASSPGVKTQFF.

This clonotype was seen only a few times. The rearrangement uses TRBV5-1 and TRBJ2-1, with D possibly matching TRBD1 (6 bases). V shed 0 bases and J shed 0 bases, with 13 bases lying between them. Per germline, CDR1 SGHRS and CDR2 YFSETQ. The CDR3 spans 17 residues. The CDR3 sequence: CASSLEQGYDSYNEQFF. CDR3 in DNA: TGCGCCAGCAGCTTGGAACAGGGTTACGACTCCTACAATGAGCAGTTCTTC.

The CDR3 protein is CAWRGRAAKNIQYF. The CDR3 DNA is TGTGCCTGGAGGGGCAGAGCGGCCAAAAACATTCAGTACTTC. The chain joins TRBV30 to TRBJ2-4; unclear D gene. Trimming shortened V by 3 bases and J by 1 base, and 10 bases separated the two germline ends. There are 14 residues in the CDR3. Germline loops: CDR1 GTSNPN, CDR2 SVGIG (reference sequence).

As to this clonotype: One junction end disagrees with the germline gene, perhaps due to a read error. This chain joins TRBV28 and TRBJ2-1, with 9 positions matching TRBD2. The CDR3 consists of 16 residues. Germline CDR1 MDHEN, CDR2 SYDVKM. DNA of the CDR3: TGTGCCAGCAGGACTATCGGGACTAGCTACCACAAGGAGCAGTTCTTC. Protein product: CASRTIGTSYHKEQFF. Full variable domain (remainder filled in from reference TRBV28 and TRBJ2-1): DVKVTQSSRYLVKRTGEKVFLECVQDMDHENMFWYRQDPGLGLRLIYFSYDVKMKEKGDIPEGYSVSREKKERFSLILESASTNQTSMYLCASRTIGTSYHKEQFFGPGTRLTVL.

This CDR3 reads CASSLGQKFGYTF. The DNA of the CDR3 is TGTGCCAGCAGCCTGGGACAGAAGTTTGGCTACACCTTC. This rearrangement joins TRBV14 to TRBJ1-2, with 7 bases matching TRBD1. V shed 4 bases and J 7 bases; nucleotides not matched to a gene: 6. The CDR3 has 13 amino acids. In germline, CDR1 is SGHDN, CDR2 FVKESK. Full variable domain (remainder filled in from reference TRBV14 and TRBJ1-2): EAGVTQFPSHSVIEKGQTVTLRCDPISGHDNLYWYRRVMGKEIKFLLHFVKESKQDESGMPNNRFLAERTGGTYSTLKVQPAELEDSGVYFCASSLGQKFGYTFGSGTRLTVV.

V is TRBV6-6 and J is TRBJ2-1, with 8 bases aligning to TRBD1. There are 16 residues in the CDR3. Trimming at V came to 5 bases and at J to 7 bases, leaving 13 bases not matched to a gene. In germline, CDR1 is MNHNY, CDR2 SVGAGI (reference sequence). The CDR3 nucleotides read TGTGCCAGCAGTCCCCGAGGGACAGGTTTGATGAATGAGCAGTTCTTC. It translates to CASSPRGTGLMNEQFF.

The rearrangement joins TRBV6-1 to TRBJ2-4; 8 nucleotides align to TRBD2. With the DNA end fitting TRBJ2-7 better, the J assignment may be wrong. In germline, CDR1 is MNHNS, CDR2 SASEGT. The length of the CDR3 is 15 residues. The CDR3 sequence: CASSEIAGIAYEQYF. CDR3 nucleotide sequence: TGTGCCAGCAGTGAAATAGCGGGGATCGCCTACGAGCAGTACTTC.

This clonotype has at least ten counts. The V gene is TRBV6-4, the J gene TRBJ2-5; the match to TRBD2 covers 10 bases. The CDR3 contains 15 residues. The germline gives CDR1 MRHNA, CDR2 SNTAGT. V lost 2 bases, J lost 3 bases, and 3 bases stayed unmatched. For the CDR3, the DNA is TGTGCCAGCAGTGACCCTAGCGGGAGTGAAGAGACCCAGTACTTC. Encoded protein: CASSDPSGSEETQYF.

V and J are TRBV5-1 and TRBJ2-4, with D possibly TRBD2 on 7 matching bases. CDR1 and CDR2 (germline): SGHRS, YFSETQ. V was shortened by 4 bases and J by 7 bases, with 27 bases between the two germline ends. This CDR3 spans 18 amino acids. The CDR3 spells CASSPGRALAGDNNIQYF. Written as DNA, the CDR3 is TGCGCCAGCAGCCCGGGGAGGGCGTTGGCAGGGGACAACAACATTCAGTACTTC.

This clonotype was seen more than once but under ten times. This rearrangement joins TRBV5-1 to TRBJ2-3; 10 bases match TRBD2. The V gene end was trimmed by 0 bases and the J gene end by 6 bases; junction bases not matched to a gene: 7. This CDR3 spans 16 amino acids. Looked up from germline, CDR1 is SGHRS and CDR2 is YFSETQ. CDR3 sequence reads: CASSLGLAGDPDTQYF. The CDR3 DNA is TGCGCCAGCAGCTTGGGGCTAGCGGGAGATCCTGATACGCAGTATTTT.

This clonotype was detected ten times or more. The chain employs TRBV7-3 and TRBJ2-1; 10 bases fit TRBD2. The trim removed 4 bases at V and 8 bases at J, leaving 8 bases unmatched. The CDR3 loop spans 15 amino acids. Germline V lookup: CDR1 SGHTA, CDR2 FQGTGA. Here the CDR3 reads CASSSSGRAYHEQFF. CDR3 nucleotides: TGTGCCAGCAGCTCCAGCGGGAGGGCTTACCATGAGCAGTTCTTC.

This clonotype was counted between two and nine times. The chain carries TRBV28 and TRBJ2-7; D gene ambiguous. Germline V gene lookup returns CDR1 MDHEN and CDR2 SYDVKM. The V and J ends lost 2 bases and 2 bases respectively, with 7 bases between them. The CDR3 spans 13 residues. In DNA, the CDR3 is TGTGCCAGCAGTTTACGGGTTCCCTACGAGCAGTACTTC. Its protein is CASSLRVPYEQYF.

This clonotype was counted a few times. The CDR3 DNA reads TGCGCCAGCAGCCCTACCCTGACAGGGAGGGAGACCCAGTACTTC. Its translation: CASSPTLTGRETQYF. V is TRBV5-1 and J is TRBJ2-5; D perhaps matches TRBD1 (7 bases). The germline V gene encodes CDR1 SGHRS and CDR2 YFSETQ. V was cut by 4 bases and J by 5 bases, with 18 bases left in between. CDR3 length: 15 amino acids.

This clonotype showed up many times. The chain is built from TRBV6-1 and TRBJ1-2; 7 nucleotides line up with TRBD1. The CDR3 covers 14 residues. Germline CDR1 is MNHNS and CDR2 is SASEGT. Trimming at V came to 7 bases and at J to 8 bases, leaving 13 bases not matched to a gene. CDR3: CASTPSDRRGGYTF. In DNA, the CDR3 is TGTGCCAGCACCCCGTCGGACAGGCGGGGCGGCTACACCTTC.

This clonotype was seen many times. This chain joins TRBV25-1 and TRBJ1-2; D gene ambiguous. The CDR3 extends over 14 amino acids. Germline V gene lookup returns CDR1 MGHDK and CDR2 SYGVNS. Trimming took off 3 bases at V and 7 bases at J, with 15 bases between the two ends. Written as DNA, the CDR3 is TGTGCCAGCAGTGACCCTGGGCGGCGGCGTGGCTACACCTTC. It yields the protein CASSDPGRRRGYTF.

The CDR3 DNA reads as TGCAGTGCTGGGGAGCGGGAGCGCCACGGGCAGTACTTC. Its protein is CSAGERERHGQYF. The genes are TRBV20-1 and TRBJ2-5; TRBD2 aligns across 8 bases. The CDR3 contains 13 residues. Germline V gene data show CDR1 as DFQATT and CDR2 as SNEGSKA (reference sequence). The V segment lost 5 bases and the J segment 11 bases; nucleotides outside the gene matches: 13.

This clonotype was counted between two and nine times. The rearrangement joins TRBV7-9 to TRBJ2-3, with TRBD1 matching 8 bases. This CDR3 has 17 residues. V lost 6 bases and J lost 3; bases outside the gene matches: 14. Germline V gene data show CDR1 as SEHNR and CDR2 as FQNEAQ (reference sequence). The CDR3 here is CASRADRGNTGTDTQYF. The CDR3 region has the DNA TGTGCCAGCAGAGCCGACAGGGGTAATACGGGGACAGATACGCAGTATTTT. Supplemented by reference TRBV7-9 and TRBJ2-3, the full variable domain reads DTGVSQNPRHKITKRGQNVTFRCDPISEHNRLYWYRQTLGQGPEFLTYFQNEAQLEKSRLLSDRFSAERPKGSFSTLEIQRTEQGDSAMYLCASRADRGNTGTDTQYFGPGTRLTVL.

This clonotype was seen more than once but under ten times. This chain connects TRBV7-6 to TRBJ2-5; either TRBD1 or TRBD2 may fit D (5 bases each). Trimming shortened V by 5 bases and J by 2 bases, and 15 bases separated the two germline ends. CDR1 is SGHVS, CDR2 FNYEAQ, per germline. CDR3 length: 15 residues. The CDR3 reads CASSVSVGGQETQYF. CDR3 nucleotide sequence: TGTGCCAGCAGCGTTTCTGTTGGGGGTCAAGAGACCCAGTACTTC.

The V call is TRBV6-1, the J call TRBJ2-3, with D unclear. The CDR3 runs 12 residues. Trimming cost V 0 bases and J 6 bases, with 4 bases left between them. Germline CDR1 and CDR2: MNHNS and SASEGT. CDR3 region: CASSEAVDTQYF. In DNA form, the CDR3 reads TGTGCCAGCAGTGAAGCGGTCGATACGCAGTATTTT.

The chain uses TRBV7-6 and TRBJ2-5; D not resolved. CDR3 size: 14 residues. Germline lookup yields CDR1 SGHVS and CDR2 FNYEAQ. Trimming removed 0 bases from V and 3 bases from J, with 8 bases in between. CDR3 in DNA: TGTGCCAGCAGCTTAGCAGTCGGAAAAGAGACCCAGTACTTC. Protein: CASSLAVGKETQYF.

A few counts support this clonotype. The CDR3 DNA reads TGCAGCGCATCTCGGCGAAGGAGCTACAATGAGCAGTTCTTC. Amino acid sequence: CSASRRRSYNEQFF. V gene TRBV29-1 combines with J gene TRBJ2-1, with unresolved D. Per the germline V gene, CDR1 is SQVTM and CDR2 is ANQGSEA. The CDR3 has 14 residues. V lost 7 bases and J 3 bases, leaving 16 bases between the germline ends.

CDR3 coding DNA: TGCGCCAGCAGCCAAGGTAGCGGGCCCTCCTACAATGAGCAGTTCTTC. This encodes CASSQGSGPSYNEQFF. V usage is TRBV4-1 and J usage is TRBJ2-1; 7 bases fit TRBD2. The CDR3 spans 16 residues. V gave up 1 base and J gave up 0 bases; unmatched junction bases: 3. Germline V gene data show CDR1 as MGHRA and CDR2 as YSYEKL.

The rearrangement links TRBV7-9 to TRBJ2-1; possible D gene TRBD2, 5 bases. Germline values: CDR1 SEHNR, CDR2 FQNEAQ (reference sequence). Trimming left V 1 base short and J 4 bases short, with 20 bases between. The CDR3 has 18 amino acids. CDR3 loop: CASSLVLLTGVLYNEQFF. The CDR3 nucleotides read TGTGCCAGCAGCTTAGTACTGTTGACCGGGGTTCTTTACAATGAGCAGTTCTTC.